The 7 T cell receptor beta chains given below trace back to one sample, sequenced in a study of cytomegalovirus exposure and HLA in healthy donors. The PCR had 60 Vbeta and 13 Jbeta primers. Method: immunoSEQ multiplex PCR; TCRdb's copy keeps in-frame clones and lacks some. Of approximately 260,000 clones detected, roughly four fifths appear once; the ten largest clones hold roughly 2%. The source material was PBMCs. The receptors originated from a middle-aged woman in good health and CMV-seropositive.

A few counts support this clone. This chain uses TRBV7-2 with TRBJ2-7; possibly TRBD1 for D (5 bases). This CDR3 region has 13 residues. Per germline, CDR1 SGHTA and CDR2 FQGNSA. The V and J ends lost 4 bases and 0 bases respectively, with 7 bases between them. CDR3: CASSWTNSYEQYF. In DNA, the CDR3 is TGTGCCAGCAGCTGGACAAACTCCTACGAGCAGTACTTC.

The V and J genes are TRBV4-3 and TRBJ1-1; 10 nucleotides align to TRBD1. With V trimmed by 0 bases and J by 6 bases, 4 bases remained unmatched. The CDR3 length is 15 residues. The germline V gene has CDR1 LGHNA and CDR2 YSLEER. The CDR3 DNA reads as TGCGCCAGCAGCCAAGATCGACAGGGGGCCTCTGAAGCTTTCTTT. It translates to CASSQDRQGASEAFF.

CDR3 in DNA: TGTGCCACCCGACTAGCGGGAGGGTTATACGAGCAGTACTTC. Translating it yields CATRLAGGLYEQYF. The chain links TRBV19 to TRBJ2-7; TRBD2 matches at 14 bases. V lost 10 bases to trimming and J lost 4 bases; unmatched junction nucleotides: 6. The CDR3 loop spans 14 amino acids. Germline V lookup: CDR1 LNHDA, CDR2 SQIVND (reference sequence). Complete variable domain (other parts from reference TRBV19 and TRBJ2-7): DGGITQSPKYLFRKEGQNVTLSCEQNLNHDAMYWYRQDPGQGLRLIYYSQIVNDFQKGDIAEGYSVSREKKESFPLTVTSAQKNPTAFYLCATRLAGGLYEQYFGPGTRLTVT.

The chain recombines TRBV11-2 with TRBJ2-5, with D perhaps matching TRBD1 (5 bases). Germline CDR1 reads SGHAT; CDR2 reads FQNNGV. The CDR3 extends over 15 amino acids. Trimming shortened V by 5 bases and J by 1 base, and 14 bases separated the two germline ends. The CDR3 DNA reads as TGTGCCAGCAGCCGCAACCTAGGGGCCCAAGAGACCCAGTACTTC. The encoded protein is CASSRNLGAQETQYF. The variable domain in full, with the rest retrieved from reference TRBV11-2 and TRBJ2-5, is EAGVAQSPRYKIIEKRQSVAFWCNPISGHATLYWYQQILGQGPKLLIQFQNNGVVDDSQLPKDRFSAERLKGVDSTLKIQPAKLEDSAVYLCASSRNLGAQETQYFGPGTRLLVL.

This clone turned up a few times. The chain couples TRBV2 to TRBJ1-1, with TRBD1 matching over 7 bases. Germline-derived CDR1 and CDR2 are SNHLY and FYNNEI. After removal of 7 bases from V and 5 bases from J, the junction contained 7 bases not matched to a gene. This CDR3 comprises 13 residues. In nucleotides, the CDR3 is TGTGCCAGCATCCCCAGGGGGGAGACTGAAGCTTTCTTT. It translates to CASIPRGETEAFF.

The rearrangement links TRBV19 to TRBJ2-3; a possible D gene is TRBD2 (7 bases). V dropped 6 bases and J dropped 0 bases, with 19 bases sitting between them. The CDR3 consists of 17 residues. Germline lookup yields CDR1 LNHDA and CDR2 SQIVND (reference sequence). In nucleotides, the CDR3 is TGTGCCAGTAGCACTGGGGGGGCGCGTACTAGCACAGATACGCAGTATTTT. Amino acid sequence: CASSTGGARTSTDTQYF.

The J gene is TRBJ2-1, the V gene TRBV27; maybe TRBD1 (5 bases). The ends were cut back, 4 bases at V and 7 bases at J, with 14 bases in the middle. Germline assignment: CDR1 MNHEY and CDR2 SMNVEV (reference sequence). The CDR3 spans 14 residues. This chain's CDR3 is CASSWGLKRNEQFF. The CDR3 nucleotides read TGTGCCAGCAGTTGGGGCCTTAAGAGGAATGAGCAGTTCTTC.